Presented here are 21 T cell receptor beta chains from one specimen sequenced in a study of cytomegalovirus exposure and HLA in healthy donors listed by TCRdb under 2017. The library was made by the immunoSEQ multiplex PCR assay. For the multiplex PCR, a mixture combining 60 forward primers for TCR Vbeta segments and 13 reverse primers for TCR Jbeta segments was used. TCRdb took this table from immuneACCESS and kept in-frame rearrangements with V and J called. Such tables lack part of the clones; where checked against another copy, unresolved V genes explain under half of the gap, and the rest is unexplained. The sample profile shows about 260,000 clones; roughly 70% of them were found once. The biggest ten clones account for 2% to 2.5% of the sample. Sequencing was carried out using PBMCs. These receptors all stem from a female donor in good health and CMV-seronegative.

The gene calls are TRBV7-6 and TRBJ2-2, with 12 bases matching TRBD2. The CDR3 is made up of 16 amino acids. J gave up 4 bases and V 6 bases, and 6 bases lay outside the gene matches. Germline CDR1 reads SGHVS; CDR2 reads FNYEAQ. The CDR3 protein is CASSLLAGGFTGELFF. CDR3 sequence (DNA): TGTGCCAGCAGTCTTCTAGCGGGAGGGTTCACCGGGGAGCTGTTTTTT.

On this clone: An end of the junction does not agree with germline; a read error may underlie this. The chain joins TRBV6-5 to TRBJ2-5; D possibly corresponds to TRBD1 (6 bases). Germline CDR1 MNHEY, CDR2 SVGAGI. This CDR3 contains 15 residues. The CDR3 loop is CASSLIQGPQEAQYF. CDR3 bases: TGTGCCAGCAGTCTAATACAGGGACCCCAAGAGGCCCAGTACTTC.

The chain recombines TRBV28 with TRBJ2-7; D unresolved. The CDR3 length is 11 residues. Trimming removed 7 bases at V and 3 bases at J, with 7 bases between. CDR1 is MDHEN, CDR2 SYDVKM, per germline. The CDR3 spells CASTSFYEQYF. The CDR3 DNA sequence: TGTGCCAGCACTAGTTTCTACGAGCAGTACTTC.

The rearrangement uses TRBV5-1 and TRBJ2-1; 11 positions match TRBD2. Germline CDR1 and CDR2: SGHRS and YFSETQ. The CDR3 consists of 15 residues. Germline trimming cut 6 bases from V and 4 bases from J; bases unmatched to any gene: 6. CDR3 amino acids: CASNPGLADYNEQFF. The CDR3 DNA is TGCGCCAGCAACCCGGGACTAGCGGATTACAATGAGCAGTTCTTC.

This clone was picked up one time. The CDR3 protein is CASSLADGSNTGELFF. The DNA for the CDR3 is TGCGCCAGCAGCTTGGCCGACGGGAGCAACACCGGGGAGCTGTTTTTT. V usage is TRBV5-1 and J usage is TRBJ2-2, with a weak D call TRBD2 (6 bases). The V gene lost 0 bases and the J gene lost 2 bases, with 11 bases spanning the gap. This CDR3 has 16 amino acids. The V gene's germline CDR1 is SGHRS and CDR2 YFSETQ.

The rearrangement links TRBV7-9 to TRBJ2-1, with 7 bases identical to TRBD2. CDR3 length equals 18 residues. From germline, CDR1 is SEHNR and CDR2 FQNEAQ (reference sequence). The V segment lost 4 bases and the J segment 7 bases; nucleotides outside the gene matches: 19. CDR3 loop: CASSYPREREILRNEQFF. The CDR3 DNA sequence: TGTGCCAGCAGCTATCCGCGGGAGCGGGAAATTCTAAGGAATGAGCAGTTCTTC. The whole variable domain, filled in from reference TRBV7-9 and TRBJ2-1, reads DTGVSQNPRHKITKRGQNVTFRCDPISEHNRLYWYRQTLGQGPEFLTYFQNEAQLEKSRLLSDRFSAERPKGSFSTLEIQRTEQGDSAMYLCASSYPREREILRNEQFFGPGTRLTVL.

This rearrangement joins TRBV28 to TRBJ2-1; tentatively, D is TRBD1 (6 bases). There are 13 residues in the CDR3. Germline CDR1 MDHEN, CDR2 SYDVKM. V lost 6 bases and J 7 bases, leaving 13 bases between the germline ends. CDR3 sequence (DNA): TGTGCCAGCAGCACAAAGAGGGGGAATGAGCAGTTCTTC. Translating it yields CASSTKRGNEQFF.

The chain joins TRBV5-6 to TRBJ2-7; 7 nucleotides agree with TRBD1. Looked up from germline, CDR1 is SGHDT and CDR2 is YYEEEE. The trim removed 0 bases at V and 4 bases at J, leaving 13 bases unmatched. This CDR3 has 17 residues. The CDR3 region has the DNA TGTGCCAGCAGCTTGGGTTTCGGGGACAGTTACTCTTACGAGCAGTACTTC. Its translation is CASSLGFGDSYSYEQYF.

The rearrangement joins TRBV6-5 to TRBJ2-7; a weak D match, TRBD2 (6 bases). Germline CDR1 and CDR2: MNHEY and SVGAGI. The CDR3 totals 16 residues. Trimming took off 0 bases at V and 7 bases at J, with 19 bases between the two ends. The CDR3, as DNA: TGTGCCAGCAGTTACTCTCTCGCGGAGGGTTTGAAAGAGCAGTACTTC. It is translated as CASSYSLAEGLKEQYF.

This clone appeared once. CDR3 nucleotide sequence: TGTGCCAGCAGCTTACTAGCGGGGGTGTCCTACAATGAGCAGTTCTTC. Its translation: CASSLLAGVSYNEQFF. This rearrangement joins TRBV7-9 to TRBJ2-1; 10 positions match TRBD2. The CDR3 is 16 amino acids. With 2 bases clipped from V and 1 base from J, the junction kept 2 bases outside the gene matches. Germline-derived CDR1 and CDR2 are SEHNR and FQNEAQ (reference sequence).

This chain uses TRBV5-6 with TRBJ1-2, with D hard to call. Trimming removed 4 bases at V and 2 bases at J, with 9 bases between. Per the germline V gene, CDR1 is SGHDT and CDR2 is YYEEEE. The CDR3 is made up of 13 amino acids. DNA for the CDR3: TGTGCCAGCAGCCCCGAGGTAAACTATGGCTACACCTTC. Amino acid sequence: CASSPEVNYGYTF.

The gene calls are TRBV10-1 and TRBJ2-1, with TRBD1 identical over 7 bases. Germline-derived CDR1 and CDR2 are WNHNN and SYGVQD (reference sequence). CDR3 size: 15 residues. After removal of 6 bases from V and 2 bases from J, the junction contained 7 bases not matched to a gene. CDR3 protein: CASSTQQGPYNEQFF. The CDR3 nucleotides read TGCGCCAGCAGCACCCAACAGGGGCCCTACAATGAGCAGTTCTTC.

This chain links TRBV6-1 with TRBJ2-3; D remains ambiguous. Germline CDR1 and CDR2: MNHNS and SASEGT. Trimming stripped 2 bases from V and 3 bases from J, with 12 bases between. This CDR3 contains 15 residues. CDR3: CASSEHSFGTDTQYF. Here the CDR3 DNA reads TGTGCCAGCAGTGAACACAGTTTTGGGACAGATACGCAGTATTTT.

The chain joins TRBV7-9 to TRBJ1-4, with TRBD1 matching over 7 bases. The CDR3 contains 14 residues. Trimming removed 5 bases from V and 7 bases from J; junction bases left unmatched: 7. Germline CDR1 reads SEHNR; CDR2 reads FQNEAQ (reference sequence). The CDR3 nucleotides are TGTGCCAGCAGCCAGGACAGGTATTCTGAAAAACTGTTTTTT. Its protein is CASSQDRYSEKLFF.

The genes are TRBV18 and TRBJ2-5, with 7 bases identical to TRBD2. This CDR3 has 15 residues. Trimming removed 2 bases from V and 5 bases from J; junction bases left unmatched: 8. CDR1 is KGHSH, CDR2 LQKENI, per germline. The CDR3 DNA reads as TGTGCCAGCTCACCAAGGGCGGGAGCCGCGGAGACCCAGTACTTC. Translated: CASSPRAGAAETQYF.

V and J are TRBV30 and TRBJ2-5; 10 positions agree with TRBD2. The CDR3 is 14 amino acids. Germline CDR1 reads GTSNPN; CDR2 reads SVGIG (reference sequence). V was clipped by 0 bases and J by 4 bases; unmatched bases: 2. Here the CDR3 reads CAWSVLAGVETQYF. Written as DNA, the CDR3 is TGTGCCTGGAGTGTTCTAGCGGGAGTAGAGACCCAGTACTTC. The entire variable domain, with the rest obtained from reference TRBV30 and TRBJ2-5, is as follows: SQTIHQWPATLVQPVGSPLSLECTVEGTSNPNLYWYRQAAGRGLQLLFYSVGIGQISSEVPQNLSASRPQDRQFILSSKKLLLSDSGFYLCAWSVLAGVETQYFGPGTRLLVL.

This rearrangement joins TRBV7-9 to TRBJ1-6, with D unclear. Germline CDR1 and CDR2: SEHNR and FQNEAQ (reference sequence). This CDR3 is 14 amino acids long. Trimming left V 2 bases short and J 10 bases short, with 12 bases between. The CDR3 region is CASSLKGRESPLHF. For the CDR3, the DNA is TGTGCCAGCAGCTTAAAGGGAAGGGAGTCACCCCTCCACTTT.

This chain links TRBV6-5 with TRBJ2-3, with unresolved D. Germline V lookup: CDR1 MNHEY, CDR2 SVGAGI. This CDR3 has 13 residues. The V end lost 6 bases, the J end lost 5 bases, and 12 bases lay between the germline ends. DNA for the CDR3: TGTGCCAGCAGCCGTTACCCGGGAGATACGCAGTATTTT. Its protein is CASSRYPGDTQYF.

This clone was found once. V and J are TRBV7-8 and TRBJ1-1; D is unclear. V was clipped by 5 bases and J by 1 base, with 11 bases between them. The CDR3 runs 14 residues. Germline V gives CDR1 SGHVS, CDR2 FQNEAQ. This CDR3 is CASSLREGNTEAFF. The CDR3 nucleotides are TGTGCCAGCAGCCTCCGAGAGGGGAACACTGAAGCTTTCTTT.

The chain links TRBV5-1 to TRBJ2-5; a weak D match, TRBD1 (5 bases). The CDR3 sequence is 15 residues long. Trimming pared 0 bases from V and 2 bases from J, leaving 11 bases between. Germline lookup yields CDR1 SGHRS and CDR2 YFSETQ. CDR3 nucleotide sequence: TGCGCCAGCAGCTTGGAGGGGTCTAGACAAGAGACCCAGTACTTC. It translates to CASSLEGSRQETQYF.

This chain links TRBV4-2 with TRBJ1-1; 10 bases are shared with TRBD1. The ends lost 4 bases at V and 3 bases at J; junction bases unmatched: 2. The germline CDR1 and CDR2 sequences are LGHNA and YNFKEQ. The CDR3 spans 14 residues. CDR3 amino acids: CASSPGQGDTEAFF. Written as DNA, the CDR3 is TGTGCCAGCAGCCCAGGACAGGGGGACACTGAAGCTTTCTTT.